A single sample is the source of the 20 T cell receptor beta chains below, sequenced in a study of T cells in Graves' hyperthyroidism and ophthalmopathy. Amplification of TCR beta CDR3 regions used RNA as the template. Using the HTBI primer set, a first-round RT-PCR was run on the TCR CDR3. MiXCR, run by TCRdb on the multiplex PCR reads, gives a single entry per CDR3 protein. Of 550,000 to 650,000 distinct CDR3 sequences in the sample, more than 11% were seen once. Sequencing input: blood. The receptors were sampled from a woman between 25 and 40 years old with Graves' hyperthyroidism that later progressed to Graves' ophthalmopathy.

This clonotype was observed at least ten times. The chain uses TRBV28 and TRBJ2-3; 7 bases map to TRBD1. V trimming: 8 bases; J trimming: 0 bases; junction bases outside the gene matches: 8. The CDR3 contains 15 residues. Germline V CDR1 and CDR2: MDHEN, SYDVKM. In DNA, the CDR3 is TGTGCCAGCCGCTCACCAGGGGGTAGCACAGATACGCAGTATTTT. Amino acid sequence: CASRSPGGSTDTQYF.

This clonotype was counted at least ten times. This rearrangement joins TRBV7-2 to TRBJ2-1; 13 bases line up with TRBD2. V was clipped by 5 bases and J by 7 bases; unmatched bases: 14. Germline CDR1 is SGHTA and CDR2 is FQGNSA. This CDR3 has 18 amino acids. The CDR3 DNA is TGTGCCAGCAGCCGCGGCCATGGACTAGCGGGAGTTGGAAATGAGCAGTTCTTC. It encodes CASSRGHGLAGVGNEQFF.

The rearrangement joins TRBV29-1 to TRBJ2-5, with D possibly matching TRBD2 (5 bases). Trimming removed 8 bases at V and 4 bases at J, with 20 bases between. From germline, CDR1 is SQVTM and CDR2 ANQGSEA. The CDR3 is 14 residues long. The CDR3 DNA reads as TGCAGCCTTATAAATTTGGGCCGGGGAGAGACCCAGTACTTC. Translated: CSLINLGRGETQYF.

The chain carries TRBV6-2 or TRBV6-3 and TRBJ2-5; TRBD2 matches 8 bases. This CDR3 has 17 amino acids. After removal of 6 bases from V and 1 base from J, the junction contained 13 bases not matched to a gene. Germline V gene lookup returns CDR1 MNHEY and CDR2 SVGEGT. The CDR3 region has the DNA TGTGCCAGCAGCCTAACAGGGCCGGGAGGGGGCCAAGAGACCCAGTACTTC. Protein product: CASSLTGPGGGQETQYF.

This clonotype has only a few counts. The CDR3 DNA reads TGTGCCAGTAGTATAGGATCCGGACAGAACACCGGGGAGCTGTTTTTT. It codes for CASSIGSGQNTGELFF. V usage is TRBV19 and J usage is TRBJ2-2; possibly TRBD1 for D (5 bases). Trimming took 1 base from V and 1 from J, leaving 10 bases between them. The CDR3 has 16 residues. Germline-derived CDR1 and CDR2 are LNHDA and SQIVND (reference sequence). Full variable domain (remainder filled in from reference TRBV19 and TRBJ2-2): DGGITQSPKYLFRKEGQNVTLSCEQNLNHDAMYWYRQDPGQGLRLIYYSQIVNDFQKGDIAEGYSVSREKKESFPLTVTSAQKNPTAFYLCASSIGSGQNTGELFFGEGSRLTVL.

This clonotype was found a few times. The chain links TRBV18 to TRBJ1-5; 10 bases align to TRBD1. This CDR3 comprises 18 residues. Trimming removed 4 bases from V and 4 bases from J; junction bases left unmatched: 13. The germline V gene encodes CDR1 KGHSH and CDR2 LQKENI. CDR3 sequence reads: CASSRLTGGADQNQPQHF. Written as DNA, the CDR3 is TGTGCCAGCTCACGGTTGACAGGGGGCGCAGACCAAAATCAGCCCCAGCATTTT. The whole variable domain, remainder taken from reference TRBV18 and TRBJ1-5, is NAGVMQNPRHLVRRRGQEARLRCSPMKGHSHVYWYRQLPEEGLKFMVYLQKENIIDESGMPKERFSAEFPKEGPSILRIQQVVRGDSAAYFCASSRLTGGADQNQPQHFGDGTRLSIL.

The chain combines TRBV20-1 with TRBJ2-1, with D perhaps TRBD2 (5 bases). V was shortened by 0 bases and J by 0 bases, with 21 bases between the two germline ends. The CDR3 is 19 residues long. Germline CDR1 and CDR2: DFQATT and SNEGSKA (reference sequence). In DNA form, the CDR3 reads TGCAGTGCTAGAGAGGCTATCGAGCGGTTGAAAAACTCCTACAATGAGCAGTTCTTC. It is translated as CSAREAIERLKNSYNEQFF.

This clonotype was observed at least ten times. This chain links TRBV6-1 with TRBJ2-3; possible D gene TRBD1, 5 bases. This CDR3 is 15 amino acids long. Germline V gene sequence: CDR1 MNHNS, CDR2 SASEGT. V was pared by 6 bases and J by 1 base, with 14 bases between. CDR3 coding DNA: TGTGCCAGCAGGGATAGGGGCTTTGGCACAGATACGCAGTATTTT. Translating it yields CASRDRGFGTDTQYF.

This clonotype occurred many times. This chain connects TRBV15 to TRBJ1-1; D remains ambiguous. This CDR3 comprises 14 residues. The V end was cut by 0 bases, the J end by 7 bases, with 12 bases between. Germline V gene data show CDR1 as LNHNV and CDR2 as YYDKDF (reference sequence). As DNA, the CDR3 is TGTGCCACCAGCAGAGATCGTGCGCTTGGTGAAGCTTTCTTT. Encoded protein: CATSRDRALGEAFF.

The chain recombines TRBV7-6 with TRBJ2-7; TRBD2 aligns across 12 bases. Germline V CDR1 and CDR2: SGHVS, FNYEAQ. The CDR3 runs 18 residues. J gave up 7 bases and V 5 bases, and 18 bases lay outside the gene matches. CDR3 sequence: CASSLPGASGRAGGEQYF. The CDR3 coding sequence is TGTGCCAGCAGCCTCCCCGGGGCTAGCGGGAGGGCCGGGGGAGAGCAGTACTTC.

This clonotype was counted ten times or more. V usage is TRBV20-1 and J usage is TRBJ1-1; 12 nucleotides line up with TRBD1. Looked up from germline, CDR1 is DFQATT and CDR2 is SNEGSKA (reference sequence). The CDR3 has 13 amino acids. V was pared by 5 bases and J by 5 bases, with 3 bases of the junction left unmatched. Here the CDR3 reads CSARDRGRTEAFF. CDR3 in DNA: TGCAGTGCTCGGGACAGGGGGCGAACTGAAGCTTTCTTT.

In this sample, this clonotype turned up many times. V usage is TRBV2 and J usage is TRBJ1-3, with a possible D match to TRBD1 (6 bases). The CDR3 is 15 residues long. Germline V lookup: CDR1 SNHLY, CDR2 FYNNEI. Trimming removed 4 bases at V and 4 bases at J, with 14 bases between. In nucleotides, the CDR3 is TGTGCCAGCAGTGGTGGGGGGCCGCCGGGAAACACCATATATTTT. Protein product: CASSGGGPPGNTIYF.

The chain carries TRBV5-1 and TRBJ1-4; D remains unclear. The V end lost 0 bases, the J end lost 1 base, and 10 bases lay between the germline ends. The CDR3 runs to 16 residues. The germline V gene has CDR1 SGHRS and CDR2 YFSETQ. Here the CDR3 DNA reads TGCGCCAGCAGCTTGGGGGGATCGATAACTAATGAAAAACTGTTTTTT. This encodes CASSLGGSITNEKLFF.

This clonotype was found a few times. A read error may be the cause here, since a much bigger clone is one base away. Here the CDR3 omits its conserved ending phenylalanine or tryptophan, so a read error is the likely source. This chain connects TRBV3-1 to TRBJ2-5; D not certain. The V end was cut by 6 bases, the J end by 4 bases, with 9 bases between. The CDR3 length is 12 residues. In germline, CDR1 is LGHDT, CDR2 YNNKEL (reference sequence). The CDR3 sequence is CASRTVGETQYV. CDR3 DNA sequence: TGTGCCAGCAGAACGGTGGGAGAGACCCAGTACGTC.

This chain uses TRBV30 with TRBJ1-2, with D possibly being TRBD1 (6 bases). The CDR3 has 15 residues. V lost 2 bases to trimming and J lost 2 bases, with 15 bases between them. The germline V gene encodes CDR1 GTSNPN and CDR2 SVGIG (reference sequence). The CDR3 sequence: CAWSPYPTGNYGYTF. As DNA, the CDR3 is TGTGCCTGGAGTCCTTACCCGACAGGCAACTATGGCTACACCTTC.

This clonotype has at least ten counts. The CDR3 here is CASSSSERRPFNEQFF. The CDR3 DNA reads as TGTGCCAGCAGCTCCTCGGAACGGAGACCTTTCAATGAGCAGTTCTTC. The chain joins TRBV11-2 to TRBJ2-1; the D is unclear. The CDR3 loop spans 16 amino acids. Germline V CDR1 and CDR2: SGHAT, FQNNGV. Trimming left V 4 bases short and J 6 bases short, with 19 bases between.

This clonotype has at least ten counts. The chain links TRBV3-1 to TRBJ2-3, with TRBD2 identical over 7 bases. The CDR3 is 16 residues long. V lost 2 bases, J lost 5 bases, and 10 bases stayed unmatched. Germline CDR1 LGHDT, CDR2 YNNKEL (reference sequence). Here the CDR3 DNA reads TGTGCCAGCAGCCAAAGGGGACTACGGGGCGGAGATACGCAGTATTTT. Residues: CASSQRGLRGGDTQYF.

This clonotype was seen ten or more times. The chain uses TRBV6-1 and TRBJ2-2; maybe TRBD1 (5 bases). The CDR3 contains 17 residues. CDR1 is MNHNS, CDR2 SASEGT, per germline. The germline V and J ends were trimmed by 3 bases and 2 bases, with 16 bases remaining between them. For the CDR3, the DNA is TGTGCCAGCAGTGATGCCTGGGGCCGGCCAAACACCGGGGAGCTGTTTTTT. This gives the protein CASSDAWGRPNTGELFF.

This clonotype was observed a few times. This sequence joins TRBV20-1 and TRBJ2-1; D is perhaps TRBD2 (6 bases). Trimming stripped 5 bases from V and 5 bases from J, with 16 bases between. The CDR3 contains 14 residues. Per germline, CDR1 DFQATT and CDR2 SNEGSKA (reference sequence). The CDR3 loop is CSAGGGTVDNEQFF. In DNA form, the CDR3 reads TGCAGTGCTGGGGGTGGGACTGTAGACAATGAGCAGTTCTTC.

This clonotype was seen ten or more times. The rearrangement links TRBV19 to TRBJ1-1; TRBD1 matches at 7 bases. The CDR3 contains 15 residues. V shed 2 bases, J shed 4 bases, and the junction held 7 bases outside the gene matches. Germline values: CDR1 LNHDA, CDR2 SQIVND (reference sequence). The CDR3 loop reads CASSILTGAATEAFF. The DNA for the CDR3 is TGTGCCAGTAGTATACTCACAGGGGCGGCCACTGAAGCTTTCTTT.